The 30 T cell receptor beta chains below were found in one sample sequenced in a study of OX40 agonist ivuxolimab in advanced cancers. Libraries were prepared by immunoSEQ multiplex PCR; TCRdb keeps only in-frame clonotypes and omits some of them. The sample holds approximately 11,000 clones, about 86% seen once. Here the sequenced sample was CD4+ or CD8+ T cells sorted from blood, taken in a trial of the OX40 agonist ivuxolimab. These receptor sequences come from an adult with an advanced solid tumor such as melanoma, head and neck, liver or kidney cancer.

The chain is built from TRBV19 and TRBJ2-5; a weak D match, TRBD1 (6 bases). This CDR3 is built from 13 residues. V shed 1 base and J shed 4 bases, with 7 bases lying between them. Germline CDR1 LNHDA, CDR2 SQIVND (reference sequence). The chain's CDR3 is CASSIAGAETQYF. CDR3 nucleotides: TGTGCCAGTAGTATAGCAGGGGCAGAGACCCAGTACTTC.

The CDR3: CASTDFAAGWGELFF. The DNA of the CDR3 is TGTGCCAGTACTGATTTCGCGGCGGGTTGGGGGGAGCTGTTTTTT. The chain employs TRBV19 and TRBJ2-2, with a tentative D call TRBD2 (5 bases). The V end lost 7 bases, the J end lost 8 bases, and 20 bases lay between the germline ends. This CDR3 region has 15 residues. Germline CDR1 reads LNHDA; CDR2 reads SQIVND (reference sequence).

V gene TRBV11-2 combines with J gene TRBJ2-5, with 11 bases that match TRBD1. Germline V gives CDR1 SGHAT, CDR2 FQNNGV. V was clipped by 2 bases and J by 5 bases; unmatched bases: 7. The CDR3 runs 16 residues. This chain's CDR3 is CASSLNGQGAWETQYF. Written as DNA, the CDR3 is TGTGCCAGCAGCTTAAACGGACAGGGGGCATGGGAGACCCAGTACTTC.

V gene TRBV19 combines with J gene TRBJ1-5; D unresolved. Between the trimmed V and J ends, which lost 0 bases and 0 bases, there was a span of 9 bases. The CDR3 contains 16 residues. From germline, CDR1 is LNHDA and CDR2 SQIVND (reference sequence). Here the CDR3 DNA reads TGTGCCAGTAGTATAGATCTCAGGAGTAGCAATCAGCCCCAGCATTTT. It yields the protein CASSIDLRSSNQPQHF.

The chain recombines TRBV2 with TRBJ2-2; 7 bases line up with TRBD1. The CDR3 contains 16 residues. Unmatched junction bases numbered 8, after V lost 0 bases and J lost 7 bases. CDR1 SNHLY and CDR2 FYNNEI come from the germline V gene. For the CDR3, the DNA is TGTGCCAGCAGTGAAGCTTGGGACACAGGGGTCGGGGAGCTGTTTTTT. This gives the protein CASSEAWDTGVGELFF.

The rearrangement links TRBV20-1 to TRBJ2-5; D perhaps matches TRBD1 (5 bases). The CDR3 is 11 residues long. Germline V lookup: CDR1 DFQATT, CDR2 SNEGSKA (reference sequence). V was pared by 7 bases and J by 0 bases, with 6 bases between. CDR3 in amino acids: CSGQNQETQYF. CDR3 DNA sequence: TGCAGTGGACAGAACCAAGAGACCCAGTACTTC.

The V call is TRBV27, the J call TRBJ1-2; 9 bases map to TRBD1. V was clipped by 6 bases and J by 4 bases; unmatched bases: 9. The CDR3 sequence is 15 residues long. Germline V gene sequence: CDR1 MNHEY, CDR2 SMNVEV (reference sequence). CDR3 protein: CASSKGQGIAYGYTF. The CDR3 coding sequence is TGTGCCAGCAGCAAGGGACAGGGAATTGCCTATGGCTACACCTTC.

This clone has more than one count but fewer than ten. V usage is TRBV7-6 and J usage is TRBJ2-1; D possibly corresponds to TRBD2 (5 bases). CDR3 size: 12 residues. Trimming shortened V by 8 bases and J by 8 bases, and 13 bases separated the two germline ends. Per germline, CDR1 SGHVS and CDR2 FNYEAQ. CDR3 sequence reads: CASGGGVDEQFF. The CDR3 region has the DNA TGTGCCAGCGGTGGAGGCGTGGATGAGCAGTTCTTC.

The rearrangement links TRBV9 to TRBJ2-1; 7 positions match TRBD2. V lost 4 bases to trimming and J lost 0 bases; unmatched junction nucleotides: 13. The CDR3 consists of 18 residues. Per germline, CDR1 SGDLS and CDR2 YYNGEE. The DNA of the CDR3 is TGTGCCAGCAGCTACTTTTCGGGACTATCGAGCTCCTACAATGAGCAGTTCTTC. Amino acids: CASSYFSGLSSSYNEQFF.

This chain joins TRBV27 and TRBJ2-1, with 7 nucleotides matching TRBD1. The V segment lost 4 bases and the J segment 4 bases; nucleotides outside the gene matches: 10. Germline-derived CDR1 and CDR2 are MNHEY and SMNVEV (reference sequence). The CDR3 contains 16 residues. CDR3 loop: CASSYGQAAGYNEQFF. The DNA for the CDR3 is TGTGCCAGCAGTTACGGACAGGCGGCTGGTTACAATGAGCAGTTCTTC.

The chain employs TRBV5-1 and TRBJ2-5; tentatively, D is TRBD1 (6 bases). Deletions cut 1 base from V and 2 bases from J, with 12 bases between. Per the germline V gene, CDR1 is SGHRS and CDR2 is YFSETQ. The CDR3 runs to 15 residues. CDR3 amino acids: CASSLLGTSQETQYF. The CDR3, as DNA: TGCGCCAGCAGCTTGTTGGGGACATCGCAAGAGACCCAGTACTTC.

The chain carries TRBV11-2 and TRBJ1-2; D not certain. Germline lookup yields CDR1 SGHAT and CDR2 FQNNGV. V lost 1 base and J lost 6, with 15 bases in between. The CDR3 is 15 residues long. CDR3 DNA: TGTGCCAGCAGCTTAGGCGGTGCCGGCGTAAATGGCTACACCTTC. Protein: CASSLGGAGVNGYTF.

CDR3 sequence reads: CASSPQNPNEQFF. CDR3 coding DNA: TGTGCCAGCAGCCCACAGAACCCCAATGAGCAGTTCTTC. The chain is built from TRBV9 and TRBJ2-1; D unclear. CDR1 is SGDLS and CDR2 is YYNGEE in the germline V gene. The CDR3 loop spans 13 amino acids. Trimming stripped 4 bases from V and 6 bases from J, with 11 bases between.

V usage is TRBV7-6 and J usage is TRBJ1-3; D is unresolved. V gave up 0 bases and J gave up 0 bases, with 12 bases separating them. The CDR3 runs 17 residues. The germline gives CDR1 SGHVS, CDR2 FNYEAQ. The CDR3 DNA is TGTGCCAGCAGCTTAGCGAGCACTAGCCCCTCTGGAAACACCATATATTTT. Its protein is CASSLASTSPSGNTIYF. The entire variable domain, with the rest obtained from reference TRBV7-6 and TRBJ1-3, is as follows: GAGVSQSPRYKVTKRGQDVALRCDPISGHVSLYWYRQALGQGPEFLTYFNYEAQQDKSGLPNDRFSAERPEGSISTLTIQRTEQRDSAMYRCASSLASTSPSGNTIYFGEGSWLTVV.

This chain connects TRBV27 to TRBJ2-1; D uncertain. Trimming removed 5 bases at V and 0 bases at J, with 14 bases between. Germline assignment: CDR1 MNHEY and CDR2 SMNVEV (reference sequence). CDR3 size: 16 residues. The CDR3 DNA reads TGTGCCAGCAGTCAGATCCCAACGTACTCCTACAATGAGCAGTTCTTC. This encodes CASSQIPTYSYNEQFF.

The rearrangement uses TRBV9 and TRBJ1-1; D gene uncertain. This CDR3 has 15 residues. Germline assignment: CDR1 SGDLS and CDR2 YYNGEE. V lost 0 bases to trimming and J lost 0 bases, with 9 bases between them. The CDR3 sequence: CASSVGGAMNTEAFF. The CDR3 DNA reads as TGTGCCAGCAGCGTAGGGGGAGCAATGAACACTGAAGCTTTCTTT.

The rearrangement links TRBV4-1 to TRBJ2-1; the match to TRBD2 covers 7 bases. The CDR3 totals 18 residues. The V segment lost 3 bases and the J segment 7 bases; nucleotides outside the gene matches: 18. Germline V lookup: CDR1 MGHRA, CDR2 YSYEKL. The CDR3 sequence: CASSHPDGAGVGRNEQFF. The CDR3 region has the DNA TGCGCCAGCAGCCATCCCGATGGGGCGGGAGTGGGTCGGAATGAGCAGTTCTTC.

The V and J genes are TRBV6-6 and TRBJ2-3; D not certain. The CDR3 spans 13 residues. V was cut by 7 bases and J by 2 bases, with 10 bases left in between. The V gene's germline CDR1 is MNHNY and CDR2 SVGAGI (reference sequence). DNA of the CDR3: TGTGCCAGCATGACCAAGAACACAGATACGCAGTATTTT. Translation: CASMTKNTDTQYF.

The chain has TRBV7-6 and TRBJ2-3, with TRBD1 matching 7 bases. V lost 1 base and J lost 4; bases outside the gene matches: 5. The CDR3 contains 15 residues. CDR1 and CDR2 (germline): SGHVS, FNYEAQ. CDR3 region: CASSLVGGRADTQYF. CDR3 DNA: TGTGCCAGCAGCTTAGTAGGGGGCCGCGCAGATACGCAGTATTTT.

The chain combines TRBV13 with TRBJ2-2, with 15 bases fitting TRBD2. V lost 5 bases, J lost 4 bases, and 2 bases stayed unmatched. This CDR3 is 16 amino acids long. Per germline, CDR1 PRHDT and CDR2 FYEKMQ (reference sequence). The CDR3 nucleotides are TGTGCCAGCAGCCCGGGACTAGCGGGAGGCACCGGGGAGCTGTTTTTT. Encoded protein: CASSPGLAGGTGELFF.

In this sample, this clone turned up a few times. This chain uses TRBV9 with TRBJ1-2, with TRBD1 identical over 7 bases. V was clipped by 5 bases and J by 4 bases; unmatched bases: 5. The germline CDR1 and CDR2 sequences are SGDLS and YYNGEE. The CDR3 runs to 13 residues. CDR3 sequence (DNA): TGTGCCAGCAGGTCCCAGGGGGTCTATGGCTACACCTTC. Its translation is CASRSQGVYGYTF.

In its sample, this clone was seen a few times. The V call is TRBV7-7, the J call TRBJ2-7; D may correspond to TRBD1 or TRBD2 (5 bases each). Trimming left V 1 base short and J 5 bases short, with 12 bases between. CDR3 length: 14 amino acids. Germline loops: CDR1 SSHAT, CDR2 FNYEAQ (reference sequence). The CDR3 nucleotides read TGTGCCAGCAGCTTAGGAGGGCAGGGTGACGAGCAGTACTTC. This gives the protein CASSLGGQGDEQYF.

This clone has just one count. The chain couples TRBV5-5 to TRBJ1-4; tentatively, D is TRBD1 (6 bases). Deletions cut 2 bases from V and 8 bases from J, with 16 bases between. The CDR3 is made up of 15 amino acids. Germline V gives CDR1 SGHKS, CDR2 YYEKEE (reference sequence). In DNA form, the CDR3 reads TGTGCCAGCAGCTTAATCGACAGGTCGGGCGAAAAACTGTTTTTT. Translating gives CASSLIDRSGEKLFF.

The V call is TRBV6-5, the J call TRBJ2-1; 9 bases are a match to TRBD2. The junction had 3 bases not matched to a gene; V was cut back by 2 bases and J by 4 bases. Germline V gene lookup returns CDR1 MNHEY and CDR2 SVGAGI. The CDR3 has 15 residues. The CDR3, as DNA: TGTGCCAGCAGTTACCAGACTAGCGGATACAATGAGCAGTTCTTC. Protein product: CASSYQTSGYNEQFF.

This clone was seen only a few times. The junction shows a germline mismatch at one end, possibly a read error. Here the CDR3 reads CASSKDGGTDTQYF. The DNA of the CDR3 is TGTGCCAGCAGCAAAGACGGGGGCACAGATACGCAGTATTTT. This chain uses TRBV4-1 with TRBJ2-3, with TRBD2 as a possible D gene (5 bases). This CDR3 region has 14 residues. The germline V gene has CDR1 MGHRA and CDR2 YSYEKL.

This clone was counted between two and nine times. Written as DNA, the CDR3 is TGTGCCAGCAGCGGGGCAGGCACCGGGGAGCTGTTTTTT. Its protein product is CASSGAGTGELFF. The V call is TRBV9, the J call TRBJ2-2; D not resolved. Per germline, CDR1 SGDLS and CDR2 YYNGEE. The CDR3 spans 13 residues. The V end was cut by 3 bases, the J end by 4 bases, with 7 bases between.

The rearrangement joins TRBV29-1 to TRBJ2-6; D is unclear. The CDR3 consists of 13 residues. V was pared by 4 bases and J by 1 base, with 5 bases between. CDR1 is SQVTM, CDR2 ANQGSEA, per germline. CDR3 protein: CSVVGSGANVLTF. The CDR3 bases are TGCAGCGTTGTTGGTTCTGGGGCCAACGTCCTGACTTTC.

Comments on this clone: The same CDR3 arises from other DNA sequences in this sample as well. The V and J genes are TRBV29-1 and TRBJ1-2; D gene ambiguous. Germline V lookup: CDR1 SQVTM, CDR2 ANQGSEA. The CDR3 is 13 amino acids. Trimming cost V 0 bases and J 2 bases, with 7 bases left between them. The CDR3 nucleotides read TGCAGCGTTGAAGAGGGCGGGAACTATGGCTACACCTTC. Protein sequence: CSVEEGGNYGYTF. The whole variable domain, filled in from reference TRBV29-1 and TRBJ1-2, reads SAVISQKPSRDICQRGTSLTIQCQVDSQVTMMFWYRQQPGQSLTLIATANQGSEATYESGFVIDKFPISRPNLTFSTLTVSNMSPEDSSIYLCSVEEGGNYGYTFGSGTRLTVV.

The CDR3 here is CASTGDWGPGQYF. In nucleotides, the CDR3 is TGTGCCAGCACCGGGGACTGGGGGCCGGGGCAGTACTTC. The chain recombines TRBV6-1 with TRBJ2-5; D tentatively fits TRBD1 or TRBD2 (6 bases each). Germline CDR1 is MNHNS and CDR2 is SASEGT. V was clipped by 7 bases and J by 11 bases, with 20 bases between them. The length of the CDR3 is 13 residues.

The chain employs TRBV30 and TRBJ2-5; the match to TRBD2 covers 11 bases. The germline V gene has CDR1 GTSNPN and CDR2 SVGIG (reference sequence). The trim removed 2 bases at V and 5 bases at J, leaving 4 bases unmatched. The CDR3 runs 14 residues. The CDR3 coding sequence is TGTGCCTGGAGTCCACTAGCGGGAGTTGAGACCCAGTACTTC. It translates to CAWSPLAGVETQYF.